A selection of T cell receptor beta chains follows, all from one sample in a study of blood T cell repertoires in COVID-19. TCRdb's copy holds only in-frame clones and misses some; the assay was immunoSEQ multiplex PCR. The sample carries 430,000 or so clones, about 88% recorded once. The specimen was PBMCs or T cells enriched from blood (not recorded which). The receptors derive from a woman aged 18-29 years who had been exposed to COVID-19. Each CDR3 is given with its conserved first and last residue. The D gene is left open where the match is weak. Not every row has a clone size; where given, it reads once, few, many or a size class.

j_call,v_call,clone_size,d_call,cdr3_nt,cdr3_aa
TRBJ2-1,TRBV7-8,-,TRBD2,TGTGCCAGCAGCGGCGGGAGTCGCAATGAGCAGTTCTTC,CASSGGSRNEQFF
TRBJ2-1,TRBV7-9,once,TRBD1,TGTGCCAGCAGCTGGAGACAGGGTTTTTCCTACAATGAGCAGTTCTTC,CASSWRQGFSYNEQFF
TRBJ1-2,TRBV29-1,-,TRBD1,TGCAGCGCCCCGGGACAGGGGGCGATGGGGTATGGCTACACCTTC,CSAPGQGAMGYGYTF
TRBJ2-7,TRBV1,-,-,TGCACCAGCAGCCAGGCGACTAGCGGGAGCACCTACGAGCAGTACTTC,CTSSQATSGSTYEQYF
TRBJ1-6,TRBV7-2,-,-,TGTGCCAGCAGCTTGCGGGTTGTCTCCTATAATTCACCCCTCCACTTT,CASSLRVVSYNSPLHF
TRBJ2-5,TRBV11-2,-,TRBD1,TGTGCCAGCAGCTCCGACAGGGGGTTGAAGACCCAGTACTTC,CASSSDRGLKTQYF
TRBJ2-5,TRBV23-1,-,-,TGCGCCAGCACCATAAATAACGTAAGAACGAGGCCCCAAGAGACCCAGTACTTC,CASTINNVRTRPQETQYF
TRBJ2-3,TRBV10-2,-,TRBD1,TGCGCCAGCAGGGGGGACAGCGGCACAGATACGCAGTATTTT,CASRGDSGTDTQYF
TRBJ2-5,TRBV7-9,-,TRBD2,TGTGCCAGCAGCCCTAGCGGGAGGGAGACCCAGTACTTC,CASSPSGRETQYF
TRBJ1-1,TRBV15,-,-,TGTGCCACCAGCAGAACCCAGGATTCGAACACTGAAGCTTTCTTT,CATSRTQDSNTEAFF
TRBJ1-1,TRBV5-5,-,TRBD1,TGTGCCAGCACCCTCATCAGGACAGGGGGGCACACTGAAGCTTTCTTT,CASTLIRTGGHTEAFF
TRBJ1-3,TRBV28,-,-,TGTGCCAGCAGTTTATTACGTCGACAGGCGCCTCGGCGAAACACCATATATTTT,CASSLLRRQAPRRNTIYF
TRBJ1-1,TRBV21-1,-,-,TGTGCCAGCAGCAAAGCGGACAGGGGCGAAACTGAAGCTTTCTTT,CASSKADRGETEAFF
TRBJ1-2,TRBV7-2,-,TRBD1,TGTGCCAGCAGCTCCTACAGGGGAAAGGACTATGGCTACACCTTC,CASSSYRGKDYGYTF
TRBJ1-2,TRBV12-3/TRBV12-4,-,-,TGTGCCAGCAGTTTTTCACGACAGGATGGCTACACCTTC,CASSFSRQDGYTF
TRBJ1-5,TRBV19,-,TRBD1,TGTGCCAGTAATCAGGGGGCTCAGCCCCAGCATTTT,CASNQGAQPQHF
TRBJ2-3,TRBV3-1/TRBV3-2,-,TRBD1,TGTGCCAGCAGCCAAGCCCTCACAGGGGCGCGCCGCACAGATACGCAGTATTTT,CASSQALTGARRTDTQYF
TRBJ2-1,TRBV5-1,-,TRBD2,TGCGCCAGCAGCTACGGCTCTAGCGGGGGGGCCAATGAGCAGTTCTTC,CASSYGSSGGANEQFF
TRBJ2-7,TRBV27,-,-,TGTGCCAGCAGTTTCCGGACAACCCATCTACGTTACGGAAAGTACCACTTC,CASSFRTTHLRYGKYHF
TRBJ1-5,TRBV18,-,-,TGTGCCAGCTCCCCAGGAAGCGATAGCAATCAGCCCCAGCATTTT,CASSPGSDSNQPQHF
TRBJ2-5,TRBV28,few,-,TGTGCCAGCAGTCCGTACTACCGCCAGTACCAAGAGACCCAGTACTTC,CASSPYYRQYQETQYF
TRBJ2-7,TRBV19,-,-,TGTGCCAGTAGAAAGGCCGACAGTTCCTACGAGCAGTACTTC,CASRKADSSYEQYF
TRBJ2-7,TRBV5-5,few,TRBD1,TGTGCCAGCAGCACAACAGGGGGCTACGAGCAGTACTTC,CASSTTGGYEQYF
TRBJ2-2,TRBV27,once,-,TGTGCCAGCACCCCCGGGATACTTATGAACACCGGGGAGCTGTTTTTT,CASTPGILMNTGELFF
TRBJ2-2,TRBV25-1,-,TRBD2,TGTGCCAGCAGTGAGCCCGGGGGAGGGACCGGGGAGCTGTTTTTT,CASSEPGGGTGELFF
TRBJ1-2,TRBV9,-,-,TGTGCCAGCAGCGCCACTTGGCAGGGCTATTTCGGCTACACCTTC,CASSATWQGYFGYTF
TRBJ2-5,TRBV10-3,-,TRBD2,TGTGCCATCAGTGGACTAGCGGGGGGCGGGGAGACCCAGTACTTC,CAISGLAGGGETQYF
TRBJ1-1,TRBV29-1,-,TRBD1,TGCAGCGTTGCCGGGACAGTCGAAGCTTTCTTT,CSVAGTVEAFF
TRBJ2-7,TRBV7-4,-,TRBD2,TGTGCCAGCAGCTTGGCCGGGACTAGCGAACACTACGAGCAGTACTTC,CASSLAGTSEHYEQYF
TRBJ1-2,TRBV7-2,-,-,TGTGCCAGCAGCTTATTTTCGGGAGACGATGCGAGCTACACCTTC,CASSLFSGDDASYTF
TRBJ1-1,TRBV5-1,-,-,TGCGCCAGCAGCGCTCAGGACACTGAAGCTTTCTTT,CASSAQDTEAFF
TRBJ2-1,TRBV19,-,-,TGTGCCAGTAGCCCGACTACAGGGTACAATGAGCAGTTCTTC,CASSPTTGYNEQFF
TRBJ2-2,TRBV7-6,few,TRBD1,TGTGCCAGCAGCTCTCTGACAGGGGGCACCGGGGAGCTGTTTTTT,CASSSLTGGTGELFF